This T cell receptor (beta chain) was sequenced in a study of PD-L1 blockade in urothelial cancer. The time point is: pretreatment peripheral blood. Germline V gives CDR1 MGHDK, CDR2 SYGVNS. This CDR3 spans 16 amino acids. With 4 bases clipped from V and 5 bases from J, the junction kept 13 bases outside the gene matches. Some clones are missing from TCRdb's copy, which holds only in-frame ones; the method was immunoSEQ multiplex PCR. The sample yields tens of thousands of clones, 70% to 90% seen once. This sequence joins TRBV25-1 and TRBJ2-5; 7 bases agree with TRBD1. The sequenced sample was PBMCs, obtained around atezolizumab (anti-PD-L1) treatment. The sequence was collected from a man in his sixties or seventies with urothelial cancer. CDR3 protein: CASSGLLPGQRETQYF. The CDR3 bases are TGTGCCAGCAGTGGATTACTCCCGGGACAGAGGGAGACCCAGTACTTC. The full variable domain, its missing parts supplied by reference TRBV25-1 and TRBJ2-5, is EADIYQTPRYLVIGTGKKITLECSQTMGHDKMYWYQQDPGMELHLIHYSYGVNSTEKGDLSSESTVSRIRTEHFPLTLESARPSHTSQYLCASSGLLPGQRETQYFGPGTRLLVL.